This T cell receptor (beta chain) is from a study of CD8+CD57+ T cells in acquired aplastic anemia. Across the study: Average DNA yield from sorted CD4+ and CD8+ cells was about 3 ug.

CDR3 and TCR beta VDJ profiling relied on genomic DNA as the template. TCRdb called the reads again in MiXCR, with one record for every CDR3 protein. The data contain over 150,000 distinct CDR3 sequences, nearly 65% of them singletons. This clonotype has just a few counts. The antigen is undetermined. Sequenced patients had shown CD8+CD57+ cell expansion by flow cytometry. The CDR3 extends over 15 amino acids. The germline CDR1 and CDR2 sequences are SGHTA and FQGTGA. V lost 5 bases to trimming and J lost 0 bases, with 11 bases between them. Findings and limits, study-wide: Approximately 27 CD8+ CDR3 sequences occurred in both the patients and the controls.

The rearrangement links TRBV7-3 to TRBJ2-1, with a possible D match to TRBD2 (5 bases). The TCR comes from a human donor with aplastic anemia. The sample taken for sequencing was sorted CD4+, CD8+, or CD8+CD57+ T cells (not recorded which) from PBMCs. In DNA form, the CDR3 reads TGTGCCAGCAGCGGTAGTGGGAGCTCCTACAATGAGCAGTTCTTC. This encodes CASSGSGSSYNEQFF.